This T cell receptor beta chain was observed in a study of blood T cell repertoires in COVID-19. Data came from immunoSEQ multiplex PCR; TCRdb stores just in-frame clones and leaves some out. The sample consists of approximately 360,000 clones, nearly 90% of them appearing once. The material sequenced was peripheral blood. The sequence was collected from a man younger than 35 with active or convalescent COVID-19.

CDR3 residues: CASSARDREYNEQFF. The CDR3, as DNA: TGTGCCAGCAGTGCCCGGGACAGGGAATACAATGAGCAGTTCTTC. The chain recombines TRBV2 with TRBJ2-1; TRBD1 aligns across 9 bases. V lost 4 bases and J lost 4; bases outside the gene matches: 5. The CDR3 consists of 15 residues. Germline CDR1 is SNHLY and CDR2 is FYNNEI. Full variable domain (outside the CDR3, taken from reference TRBV2 and TRBJ2-1): EPEVTQTPSHQVTQMGQEVILRCVPISNHLYFYWYRQILGQKVEFLVSFYNNEISEKSEIFDDQFSVERPDGSNFTLKIRSTKLEDSAMYFCASSARDREYNEQFFGPGTRLTVL.